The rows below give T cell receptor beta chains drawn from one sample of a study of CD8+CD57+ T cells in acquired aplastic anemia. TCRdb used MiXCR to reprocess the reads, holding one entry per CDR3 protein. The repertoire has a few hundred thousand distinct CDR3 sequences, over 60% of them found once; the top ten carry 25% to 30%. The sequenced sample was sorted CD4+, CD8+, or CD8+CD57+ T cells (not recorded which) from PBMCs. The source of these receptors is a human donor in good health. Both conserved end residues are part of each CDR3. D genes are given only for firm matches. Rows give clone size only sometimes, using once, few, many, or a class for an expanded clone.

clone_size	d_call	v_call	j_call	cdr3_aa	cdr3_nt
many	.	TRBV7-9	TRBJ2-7	CASSTTVYEQYF	TGTGCCAGCAGCACGACAGTGTACGAGCAGTACTTC
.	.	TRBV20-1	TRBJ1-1	CSARERGVAEALF	TGCAGTGCTAGAGAGAGAGGAGTCGCTGAAGCTCTCTTT
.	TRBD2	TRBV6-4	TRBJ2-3	CASSVSGTSGGLDTQYF	TGTGCCAGCAGTGTTTCCGGGACTAGCGGGGGGTTGGATACGCAGTATTTT
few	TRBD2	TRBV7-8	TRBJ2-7	CASNLRGLAGAAYEQYF	TGTGCCAGCAACTTAAGGGGGCTAGCGGGAGCCGCCTACGAGCAGTACTTC
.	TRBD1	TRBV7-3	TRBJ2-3	CASSSGTGPPDTQYF	TGTGCCAGCAGCTCTGGGACAGGTCCCCCAGATACGCAGTATTTT
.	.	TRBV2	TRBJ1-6	CASRTGGSPLHF	TGTGCCAGTAGGACGGGGGGCTCACCCCTCCACTTC
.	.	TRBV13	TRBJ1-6	CASSPGGGNSPLHF	TGTGCCAGCAGCCCCGGGGGCGGTAATTCACCCCTCCACTTT
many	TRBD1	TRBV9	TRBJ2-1	CASSVDRDRVGNEQFF	TGTGCCAGCAGCGTAGATCGGGACAGGGTTGGGAATGAGCAGTTCTTC
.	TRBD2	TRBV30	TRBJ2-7	CAWRGLAGEKYYEQYF	TGTGCCTGGAGGGGACTAGCGGGAGAGAAATACTACGAGCAGTACTTC
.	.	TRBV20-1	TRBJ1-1	CSAPGGGGHTEAFF	TGCAGTGCCCCTGGGGGGGGGGGACACACTGAAGCTTTCTTT